These 4 T cell receptor beta chains were all obtained from the same sample, sequenced in a study of OX40 agonist ivuxolimab in advanced cancers. TCRdb's table, derived via immunoSEQ multiplex PCR, lists solely in-frame clones and lacks some. Of roughly 89,000 clones listed, 84% are singletons. The specimen comprised CD4+ or CD8+ T cells sorted from blood, sampled in a trial of the OX40 agonist ivuxolimab. The source is an adult with an advanced solid tumor such as melanoma, head and neck, liver or kidney cancer.

This clone was recorded a few times. This rearrangement joins TRBV5-1 to TRBJ2-1; 11 bases fit TRBD2. V lost 4 bases and J lost 3; bases outside the gene matches: 6. CDR3 length equals 16 residues. CDR1 is SGHRS and CDR2 is YFSETQ in the germline V gene. CDR3 in amino acids: CASSQLAGGLYNEQFF. The DNA of the CDR3 is TGCGCCAGCAGCCAGCTAGCGGGGGGCCTCTACAATGAGCAGTTCTTC.

The genes are TRBV6-1 and TRBJ1-2; D gene unclear. The V end was cut by 0 bases, the J end by 5 bases, with 16 bases between. Germline CDR1 and CDR2: MNHNS and SASEGT. The CDR3 is 16 residues long. The CDR3 reads CASSEATSSLRYGYTF. The CDR3 nucleotides read TGTGCCAGCAGTGAAGCGACGAGCTCACTAAGGTATGGCTACACCTTC.

V and J are TRBV18 and TRBJ2-7, with TRBD2 matching 12 bases. The CDR3 loop spans 16 amino acids. V gave up 2 bases and J gave up 3 bases; unmatched junction bases: 5. Germline CDR1 reads KGHSH; CDR2 reads LQKENI. This CDR3 is CASSPATSGGLYEQYF. In nucleotides, the CDR3 is TGTGCCAGCTCACCAGCGACTAGCGGGGGCCTCTACGAGCAGTACTTC.

The chain combines TRBV6-5 with TRBJ2-7; D not certain. This CDR3 spans 13 amino acids. The ends were cut back, 7 bases at V and 2 bases at J, with 12 bases in the middle. Germline V gives CDR1 MNHEY, CDR2 SVGAGI. In nucleotides, the CDR3 is TGTGCCAGCACACACCAGAGTACCTACGAGCAGTACTTC. Amino acids: CASTHQSTYEQYF.